This TCR beta chain appears in the sequencing data of a study of blood T cell repertoires in COVID-19. Overall study context: COVID-19 samples collected from the United States, Italy and Spain covered acute and convalescent phases. Nucleic acid was either cDNA or gDNA, and it came from T cells, B-cell-depleted T cells, or PBMCs.

Assay used: immunoSEQ multiplex PCR; TCRdb lists only in-frame clones, some missing. The table lists over 75,000 clones, about 90% of them singletons. CDR3 size: 18 residues. Germline CDR1 and CDR2: MGHRA and YSYEKL. Trimming took 4 bases from V and 0 from J; bases not matched to a gene: 12. Those enrolled in Seattle joined during active infection and were followed longitudinally afterward. This receptor was taken from a human donor with COVID-19, enrolled during active disease. The donor label of this sample is uncertain. This chain uses TRBV4-1 with TRBJ1-5, with TRBD1 matching over 7 bases. The material sequenced was peripheral blood. This CDR3 is CASSLNTGARLSNQPQHF. For the CDR3, the DNA is TGCGCCAGCAGCCTAAACACAGGGGCGCGACTTAGCAATCAGCCCCAGCATTTT.